The 27 T cell receptor beta chains given below trace back to one sample, sequenced in a study of immune evolution from preneoplasia to lung adenocarcinoma. TCRdb's copy holds only in-frame clones and misses some; the assay was immunoSEQ multiplex PCR. The data contain thousands of clones, roughly 85% of them singletons. Sample: FFPE adjacent normal lung tissue. The receptor source for this set is a person between 65 and 79 years old with lung adenocarcinoma.

CDR3 in DNA: TGTGCCAGCAGTTACCTCAGAGAAGGCTACGAGCAGTACTTC. Residues: CASSYLREGYEQYF. The V gene is TRBV6-5, the J gene TRBJ2-7; no clear D. CDR3 size: 14 residues. CDR1 and CDR2 from the germline V gene are MNHEY and SVGAGI. Trimming took off 2 bases at V and 3 bases at J, with 11 bases between the two ends.

The chain carries TRBV30 and TRBJ1-2; D gene ambiguous. The V end lost 5 bases, the J end lost 7 bases, and 14 bases lay between the germline ends. The germline CDR1 and CDR2 sequences are GTSNPN and SVGIG (reference sequence). The CDR3 totals 12 residues. The CDR3 is CAWSSPSRGYTF. The CDR3 region has the DNA TGTGCCTGGTCCTCGCCCTCCCGTGGCTACACCTTC.

The chain joins TRBV5-6 to TRBJ2-7; 10 nucleotides agree with TRBD1. V was pared by 0 bases and J by 3 bases, with 6 bases of the junction left unmatched. The CDR3 is made up of 16 amino acids. Germline loops: CDR1 SGHDT, CDR2 YYEEEE. The CDR3: CASSLDPDRGFYEQYF. In DNA, the CDR3 is TGTGCCAGCAGCTTGGATCCGGACAGGGGGTTCTACGAGCAGTACTTC. Using reference TRBV5-6 and TRBJ2-7 for the parts outside the CDR3, the full variable domain is DAGVTQSPTHLIKTRGQQVTLRCSPKSGHDTVSWYQQALGQGPQFIFQYYEEEERQRGNFPDRFSGHQFPNYSSELNVNALLLGDSALYLCASSLDPDRGFYEQYFGPGTRLTVT.

The chain carries TRBV7-9 and TRBJ1-5; tentative D call: TRBD1 (5 bases). Trimming pared 1 base from V and 9 bases from J, leaving 7 bases between. The CDR3 runs 12 residues. Germline values: CDR1 SEHNR, CDR2 FQNEAQ (reference sequence). This chain's CDR3 is CASSLVGGPQHF. The CDR3 DNA sequence: TGTGCCAGCAGCTTAGTTGGGGGGCCCCAGCATTTT. The full variable domain, its missing parts supplied by reference TRBV7-9 and TRBJ1-5, is DTGVSQNPRHKITKRGQNVTFRCDPISEHNRLYWYRQTLGQGPEFLTYFQNEAQLEKSRLLSDRFSAERPKGSFSTLEIQRTEQGDSAMYLCASSLVGGPQHFGDGTRLSIL.

The genes are TRBV4-1 and TRBJ1-2; D ambiguous. CDR1 is MGHRA and CDR2 is YSYEKL in the germline V gene. The CDR3 runs 12 residues. The V end lost 1 base, the J end lost 7 bases, and 7 bases lay between the germline ends. In DNA form, the CDR3 reads TGCGCCAGCAGCCAAGGGATAGGTGGCTACACCTTC. Its protein is CASSQGIGGYTF.

The DNA of the CDR3 is TGTGCCAGCAGTGGGCCGGGGCTAACCTACGAGCAGTACTTC. Its protein product is CASSGPGLTYEQYF. This chain joins TRBV6-1 and TRBJ2-7; D might be TRBD1 or TRBD2, each matching 5 bases. This CDR3 spans 14 amino acids. CDR1 MNHNS and CDR2 SASEGT come from the germline V gene. Deletions cut 4 bases from V and 2 bases from J, with 12 bases between.

J is TRBJ1-5 and V is TRBV28; a possible D gene is TRBD1 (6 bases). CDR1 and CDR2 (germline): MDHEN, SYDVKM. The CDR3 has 14 residues. Trimming shortened V by 2 bases and J by 6 bases, and 11 bases separated the two germline ends. CDR3 coding DNA: TGTGCCAGCAGTTTAATGAGGGGGGTTCAGCCCCAGCATTTT. Translating it yields CASSLMRGVQPQHF.

The chain is built from TRBV5-1 and TRBJ2-2, with D unresolved. This CDR3 spans 15 amino acids. The V end lost 2 bases, the J end lost 6 bases, and 14 bases lay between the germline ends. Germline V CDR1 and CDR2: SGHRS, YFSETQ. This CDR3 is CASSFLVGEAGELFF. The DNA of the CDR3 is TGCGCCAGCAGCTTTTTAGTGGGTGAGGCCGGGGAGCTGTTTTTT.

This clone was picked up one time. The rearrangement joins TRBV7-2 to TRBJ2-1; D is perhaps TRBD2 (6 bases). This CDR3 spans 14 amino acids. With 1 base removed from V and 9 bases from J, the gap between germline ends came to 13 bases. Germline lookup yields CDR1 SGHTA and CDR2 FQGNSA. This chain's CDR3 is CASSLDGRGLEQFF. In nucleotides, the CDR3 is TGTGCCAGCAGCTTAGACGGGAGAGGACTTGAGCAGTTCTTC.

This chain joins TRBV5-1 and TRBJ1-2; perhaps TRBD1 as D (6 bases). CDR3 size: 14 residues. V lost 4 bases and J lost 8, with 18 bases in between. Germline CDR1 SGHRS, CDR2 YFSETQ. CDR3 DNA sequence: TGCGCCAGCAGCCCGACCGGGACCGGGGGCGGCTACACCTTC. Protein: CASSPTGTGGGYTF.

The chain joins TRBV27 to TRBJ2-5; 7 bases are shared with TRBD1. CDR1 and CDR2 from the germline V gene are MNHEY and SMNVEV (reference sequence). Trimming at V came to 0 bases and at J to 6 bases, leaving 4 bases not matched to a gene. The CDR3 spans 14 residues. CDR3 bases: TGTGCCAGCAGTTTATCCCGGGACAGACAGACCCAGTACTTC. It translates to CASSLSRDRQTQYF.

The CDR3 loop is CASSAPGGASSEAFF. DNA of the CDR3: TGTGCCAGCAGTGCGCCAGGGGGCGCCTCGTCCGAAGCTTTCTTT. The V and J genes are TRBV6-6 and TRBJ1-1; 8 positions agree with TRBD1. The germline gives CDR1 MNHNY, CDR2 SVGAGI (reference sequence). V was pared by 5 bases and J by 8 bases, with 13 bases of the junction left unmatched. CDR3 length: 15 amino acids.

The chain uses TRBV6-5 and TRBJ2-5, with D perhaps assigned TRBD1 or TRBD2 (6 bases each). The CDR3 consists of 15 residues. Between the trimmed V and J ends, which lost 4 bases and 2 bases, there was a span of 14 bases. In germline, CDR1 is MNHEY, CDR2 SVGAGI. The DNA of the CDR3 is TGTGCCAGCAGTTCCCCCAGGGGAGGTCAAGAGACCCAGTACTTC. Protein: CASSSPRGGQETQYF.

The gene calls are TRBV5-8 and TRBJ2-4; D is ambiguous. Trimming pared 8 bases from V and 8 bases from J, leaving 8 bases between. The CDR3 is 10 residues long. The germline gives CDR1 SGHTS, CDR2 YDEGEE. In nucleotides, the CDR3 is TGTGCCAGTCCGTTCGACATTCAGTACTTC. Protein: CASPFDIQYF.

The chain combines TRBV5-1 with TRBJ2-1, with D unresolved. Germline CDR1 reads SGHRS; CDR2 reads YFSETQ. V was clipped by 1 base and J by 6 bases, with 5 bases between them. The CDR3 has 12 residues. For the CDR3, the DNA is TGCGCCAGCAGCTTGCGTTTCAATGAGCAGTTCTTC. It translates to CASSLRFNEQFF.

This sequence joins TRBV18 and TRBJ1-5; no reliable D call. Per germline, CDR1 KGHSH and CDR2 LQKENI. This CDR3 comprises 14 residues. The V gene lost 2 bases and the J gene lost 7 bases, with 12 bases spanning the gap. The CDR3 loop reads CASSPDSGIQPQHF. The CDR3 DNA reads as TGTGCCAGCTCACCAGATAGCGGGATCCAGCCCCAGCATTTT.

The chain is built from TRBV30 and TRBJ1-4; 9 bases line up with TRBD1. V lost 4 bases to trimming and J lost 5 bases; unmatched junction nucleotides: 8. CDR3 size: 15 residues. Germline lookup yields CDR1 GTSNPN and CDR2 SVGIG (reference sequence). CDR3 sequence reads: CAWTIAGTGNEKLFF. CDR3 DNA sequence: TGTGCCTGGACCATAGCCGGGACAGGGAATGAAAAACTGTTTTTT.

V is TRBV30 and J is TRBJ2-3; D is uncertain. Germline CDR1 GTSNPN, CDR2 SVGIG (reference sequence). This CDR3 has 13 residues. Trimming pared 5 bases from V and 6 bases from J, leaving 15 bases between. CDR3 loop: CAWATISRDTQYF. Here the CDR3 DNA reads TGTGCCTGGGCAACAATTTCTCGGGATACGCAGTATTTT.

This rearrangement joins TRBV5-1 to TRBJ1-4; 11 bases fit TRBD1. CDR1 and CDR2 from the germline V gene are SGHRS and YFSETQ. CDR3 length: 15 residues. The V segment lost 0 bases and the J segment 8 bases; nucleotides outside the gene matches: 3. The CDR3 bases are TGCGCCAGCAGCTTGGACGGGACAGGGGGGGAAAAACTGTTTTTT. Its translation: CASSLDGTGGEKLFF.

V gene TRBV6-5 combines with J gene TRBJ1-4; D gene unclear. CDR3 length equals 16 residues. Germline V lookup: CDR1 MNHEY, CDR2 SVGAGI. Trimming removed 2 bases from V and 3 bases from J, with 13 bases in between. The CDR3 region has the DNA TGTGCCAGCAGTTACAGTCCTTTGGGCCCTAATGAAAAACTGTTTTTT. This codes for CASSYSPLGPNEKLFF.

The V call is TRBV2, the J call TRBJ2-1, with 7 bases identical to TRBD2. Germline V gives CDR1 SNHLY, CDR2 FYNNEI. The CDR3 contains 14 residues. V shed 2 bases and J 12 bases; nucleotides not matched to a gene: 10. The CDR3 coding sequence is TGTGCCAGCAGTGAACCCGGGGGGATGCGAGGGCAGTTCTTC. Amino acid sequence: CASSEPGGMRGQFF. Variable domain in full (rest from reference TRBV2 and TRBJ2-1): EPEVTQTPSHQVTQMGQEVILRCVPISNHLYFYWYRQILGQKVEFLVSFYNNEISEKSEIFDDQFSVERPDGSNFTLKIRSTKLEDSAMYFCASSEPGGMRGQFFGPGTRLTVL.

The chain is built from TRBV29-1 and TRBJ1-2, with D maybe TRBD1 (5 bases). This CDR3 contains 14 residues. CDR1 SQVTM and CDR2 ANQGSEA come from the germline V gene. V lost 6 bases and J 0 bases, leaving 14 bases between the germline ends. This chain's CDR3 is CSVLGGRTNYGYTF. The CDR3 DNA reads TGCAGCGTACTTGGGGGACGGACTAACTATGGCTACACCTTC. The whole variable domain, filled in from reference TRBV29-1 and TRBJ1-2, reads SAVISQKPSRDICQRGTSLTIQCQVDSQVTMMFWYRQQPGQSLTLIATANQGSEATYESGFVIDKFPISRPNLTFSTLTVSNMSPEDSSIYLCSVLGGRTNYGYTFGSGTRLTVV.

The rearrangement uses TRBV2 and TRBJ1-6, with D unresolved. Germline CDR1 is SNHLY and CDR2 is FYNNEI. V was clipped by 4 bases and J by 6 bases, with 10 bases between them. The length of the CDR3 is 14 residues. The chain's CDR3 is CASSASGFNSPLHF. The DNA of the CDR3 is TGTGCCAGCAGTGCTTCAGGTTTTAATTCACCCCTCCACTTT.

This clone was detected once. The CDR3 spells CASSLDVSGRDGYTF. In DNA form, the CDR3 reads TGTGCCAGCAGCTTAGATGTATCGGGGCGGGATGGCTACACCTTC. The V and J genes are TRBV11-2 and TRBJ1-2, with D tentatively TRBD1 (5 bases). V lost 0 bases and J lost 6, with 14 bases in between. The CDR3 spans 15 residues. Germline loops: CDR1 SGHAT, CDR2 FQNNGV.

This rearrangement joins TRBV15 to TRBJ1-2; possibly TRBD1 for D (5 bases). Germline lookup yields CDR1 LNHNV and CDR2 YYDKDF (reference sequence). The V end lost 3 bases, the J end lost 7 bases, and 12 bases lay between the germline ends. The CDR3 sequence is 13 residues long. The CDR3 bases are TGTGCCACCAGCAGGGGACTCTCGGGTGGCTACACCTTC. This gives the protein CATSRGLSGGYTF.

This chain connects TRBV11-2 to TRBJ2-7; D may match TRBD1 or TRBD2 (6 bases each). The CDR3 length is 15 residues. The germline V gene encodes CDR1 SGHAT and CDR2 FQNNGV. V dropped 0 bases and J dropped 3 bases, with 12 bases sitting between them. The CDR3: CASSLEMGGHYEQYF. For the CDR3, the DNA is TGTGCCAGCAGCTTAGAAATGGGGGGACACTACGAGCAGTACTTC.

The chain couples TRBV29-1 to TRBJ2-1, with TRBD2 matching over 10 bases. V gave up 7 bases and J gave up 4 bases; unmatched junction bases: 4. The CDR3 totals 13 residues. The germline gives CDR1 SQVTM, CDR2 ANQGSEA. The DNA for the CDR3 is TGCAGCGGTAGCGGGGGGCTGTACAATGAGCAGTTCTTC. Its protein product is CSGSGGLYNEQFF.